This T cell receptor (beta chain) was found in a study of shared T cell receptors in the human thymus. The data were produced by immunoSEQ multiplex PCR, yet TCRdb's version contains in-frame clones alone and is incomplete. Among some 760,000 clones listed, 80% to 90% were seen once. These same data were also listed under a study on human thymus T cells. That publication notes: Donation was from healthy Finnish infants who were having corrective surgery that addressed congenital heart defects. Thymus tissue for the work was resected from patients undergoing corrective heart surgery. V and J genes seemed to be used with bias in thymic and blood repertoires. A high degree of thymic repertoire overlap among unrelated individuals was reported in related research.

Sequencing was done on a sample of thymocytes. The receptor comes from a girl under two years old with a congenital heart defect.

CDR3: CASSLQGLGNYGYTF. The CDR3 nucleotides read TGTGCCAGCAGCTTACAGGGTTTGGGGAACTATGGCTACACCTTC. The chain links TRBV2 to TRBJ1-2, with D possibly being TRBD1 (6 bases). Per the germline V gene, CDR1 is SNHLY and CDR2 is FYNNEI. Between the trimmed V and J ends, which lost 6 bases and 2 bases, there was a span of 16 bases. The CDR3 runs 15 residues.